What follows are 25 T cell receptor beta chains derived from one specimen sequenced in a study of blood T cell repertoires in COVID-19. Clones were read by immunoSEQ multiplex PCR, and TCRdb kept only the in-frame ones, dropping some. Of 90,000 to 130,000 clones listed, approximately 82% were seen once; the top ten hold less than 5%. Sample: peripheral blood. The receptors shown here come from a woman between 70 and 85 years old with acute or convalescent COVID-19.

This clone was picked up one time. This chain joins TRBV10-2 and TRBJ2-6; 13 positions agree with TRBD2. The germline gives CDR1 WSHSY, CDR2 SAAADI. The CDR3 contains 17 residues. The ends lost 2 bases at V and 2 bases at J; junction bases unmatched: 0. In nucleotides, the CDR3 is TGCGCCAGCAGTGAGGGGACTAGCGGGGCTGGGGCCAACGTCCTGACTTTC. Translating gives CASSEGTSGAGANVLTF.

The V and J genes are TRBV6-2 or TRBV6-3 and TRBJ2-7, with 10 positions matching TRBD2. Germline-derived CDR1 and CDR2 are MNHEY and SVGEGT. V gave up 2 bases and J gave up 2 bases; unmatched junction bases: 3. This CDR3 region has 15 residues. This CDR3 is CASSYRTSGAYEQYF. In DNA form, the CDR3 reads TGTGCCAGCAGTTACCGGACTAGCGGCGCCTACGAGCAGTACTTC.

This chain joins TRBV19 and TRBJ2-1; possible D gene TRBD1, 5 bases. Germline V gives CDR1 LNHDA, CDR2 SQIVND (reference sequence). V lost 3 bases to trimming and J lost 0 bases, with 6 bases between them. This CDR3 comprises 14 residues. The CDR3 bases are TGTGCCAGTAGTATGACAGACTCCTACAATGAGCAGTTCTTC. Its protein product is CASSMTDSYNEQFF.

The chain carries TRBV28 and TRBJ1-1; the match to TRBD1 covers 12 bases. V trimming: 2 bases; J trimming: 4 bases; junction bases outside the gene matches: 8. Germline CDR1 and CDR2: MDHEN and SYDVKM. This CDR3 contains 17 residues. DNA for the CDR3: TGTGCCAGCAGTTTAGGGGGGACAGGGGGCGCGGGCACTGAAGCTTTCTTT. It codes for CASSLGGTGGAGTEAFF.

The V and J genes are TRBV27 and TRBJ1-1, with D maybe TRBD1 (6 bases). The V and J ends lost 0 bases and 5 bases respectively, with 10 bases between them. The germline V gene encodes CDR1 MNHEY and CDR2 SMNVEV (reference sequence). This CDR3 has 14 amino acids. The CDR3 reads CASSLSGGGTEAFF. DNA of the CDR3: TGTGCCAGCAGTTTATCAGGGGGGGGGACTGAAGCTTTCTTT.

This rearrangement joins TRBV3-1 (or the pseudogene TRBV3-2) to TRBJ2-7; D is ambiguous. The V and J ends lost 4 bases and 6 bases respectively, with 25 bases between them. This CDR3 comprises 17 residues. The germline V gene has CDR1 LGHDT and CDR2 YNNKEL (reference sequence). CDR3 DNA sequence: TGTGCCAGCAGCCCCCTCTCCAGCTACGGTACAAGAGGCGAGCAGTACTTC. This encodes CASSPLSSYGTRGEQYF.

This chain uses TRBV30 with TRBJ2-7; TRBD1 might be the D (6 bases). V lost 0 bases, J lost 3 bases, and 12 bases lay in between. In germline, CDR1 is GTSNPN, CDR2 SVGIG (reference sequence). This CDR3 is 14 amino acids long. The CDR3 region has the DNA TGTGCCTGGAGTGTACGGTTGGACAGCTACGAGCAGTACTTC. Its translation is CAWSVRLDSYEQYF. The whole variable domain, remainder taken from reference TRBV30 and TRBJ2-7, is SQTIHQWPATLVQPVGSPLSLECTVEGTSNPNLYWYRQAAGRGLQLLFYSVGIGQISSEVPQNLSASRPQDRQFILSSKKLLLSDSGFYLCAWSVRLDSYEQYFGPGTRLTVT.

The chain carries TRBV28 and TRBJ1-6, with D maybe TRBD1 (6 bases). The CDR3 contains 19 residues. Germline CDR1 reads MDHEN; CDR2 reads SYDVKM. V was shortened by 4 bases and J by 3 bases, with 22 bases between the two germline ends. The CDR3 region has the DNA TGTGCCAGCAGTTCGACCCTGGAACAGGGAGGGGACTATAATTCACCCCTCCACTTT. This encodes CASSSTLEQGGDYNSPLHF.

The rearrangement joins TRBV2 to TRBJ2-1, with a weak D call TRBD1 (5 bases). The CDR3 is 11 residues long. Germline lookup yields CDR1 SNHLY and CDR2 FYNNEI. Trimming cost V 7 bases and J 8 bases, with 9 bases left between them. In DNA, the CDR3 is TGTGCCAGCACAAGGGGCCATGAGCAGTTCTTC. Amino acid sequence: CASTRGHEQFF.

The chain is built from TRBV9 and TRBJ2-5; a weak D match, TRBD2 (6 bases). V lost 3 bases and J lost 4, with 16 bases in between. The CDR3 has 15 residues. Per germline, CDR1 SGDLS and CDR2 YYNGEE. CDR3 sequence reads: CASSDRLEARETQYF. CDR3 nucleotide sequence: TGTGCCAGCAGCGACCGACTAGAGGCCCGAGAGACCCAGTACTTC.

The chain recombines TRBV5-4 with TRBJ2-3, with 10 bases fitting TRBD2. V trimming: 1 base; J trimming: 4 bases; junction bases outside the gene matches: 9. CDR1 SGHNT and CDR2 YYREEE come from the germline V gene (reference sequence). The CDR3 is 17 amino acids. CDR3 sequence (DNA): TGTGCCAGCAGCTTGATGGCTAGCGGGAGTTTCGCAGATACGCAGTATTTT. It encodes CASSLMASGSFADTQYF.

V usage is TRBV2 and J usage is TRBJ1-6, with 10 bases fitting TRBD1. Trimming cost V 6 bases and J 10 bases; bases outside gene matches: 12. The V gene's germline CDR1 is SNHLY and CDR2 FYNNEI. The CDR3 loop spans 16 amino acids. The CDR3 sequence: CASRLLGTGVQSPLHF. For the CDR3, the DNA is TGTGCCAGCAGGCTGCTCGGGACAGGGGTACAGTCACCCCTCCACTTT.

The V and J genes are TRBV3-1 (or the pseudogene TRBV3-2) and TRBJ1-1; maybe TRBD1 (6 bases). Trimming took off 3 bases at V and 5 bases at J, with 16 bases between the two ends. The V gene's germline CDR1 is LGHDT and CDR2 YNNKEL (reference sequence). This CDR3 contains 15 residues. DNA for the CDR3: TGTGCCAGCAGCCAGTATGCCGGGACACTAACTGAAGCTTTCTTT. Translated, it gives CASSQYAGTLTEAFF.

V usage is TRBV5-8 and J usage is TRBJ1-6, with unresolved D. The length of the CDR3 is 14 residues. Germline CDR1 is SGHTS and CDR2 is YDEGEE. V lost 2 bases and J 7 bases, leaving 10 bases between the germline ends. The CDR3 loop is CASSFNSENSPLHF. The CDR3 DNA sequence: TGTGCCAGCAGCTTTAACAGTGAGAATTCACCCCTCCACTTT. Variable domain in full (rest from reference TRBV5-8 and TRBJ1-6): EAGVTQSPTHLIKTRGQQATLRCSPISGHTSVYWYQQALGLGLQFLLWYDEGEERNRGNFPPRFSGRQFPNYSSELNVNALELEDSALYLCASSFNSENSPLHFGNGTRLTVT.

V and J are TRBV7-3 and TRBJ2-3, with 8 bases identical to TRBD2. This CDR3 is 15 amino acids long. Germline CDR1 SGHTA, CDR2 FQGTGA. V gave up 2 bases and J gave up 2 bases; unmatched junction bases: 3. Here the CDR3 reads CASSLGTRPTDTQYF. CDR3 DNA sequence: TGTGCCAGCAGCTTAGGGACTAGGCCCACAGATACGCAGTATTTT.

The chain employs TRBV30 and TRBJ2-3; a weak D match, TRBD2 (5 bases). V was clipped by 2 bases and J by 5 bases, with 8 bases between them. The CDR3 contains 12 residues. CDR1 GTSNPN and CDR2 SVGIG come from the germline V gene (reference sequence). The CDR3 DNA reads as TGTGCCTGGAGTTCGGGGATAGATACGCAGTATTTT. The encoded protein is CAWSSGIDTQYF.

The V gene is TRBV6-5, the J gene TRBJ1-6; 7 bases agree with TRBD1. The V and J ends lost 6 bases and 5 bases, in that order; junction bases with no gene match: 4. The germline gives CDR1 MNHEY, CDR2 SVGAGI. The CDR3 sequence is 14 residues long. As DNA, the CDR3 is TGTGCCAGCAGACGGGACAGCAATAATTCACCCCTCCACTTT. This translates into CASRRDSNNSPLHF.

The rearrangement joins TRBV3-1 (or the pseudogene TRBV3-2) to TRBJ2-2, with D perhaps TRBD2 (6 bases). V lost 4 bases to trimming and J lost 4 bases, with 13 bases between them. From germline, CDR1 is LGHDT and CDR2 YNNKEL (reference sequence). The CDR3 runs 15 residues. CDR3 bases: TGTGCCAGCAGCCTCTGGGAGGACCTCACCGGGGAGCTGTTTTTT. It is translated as CASSLWEDLTGELFF.

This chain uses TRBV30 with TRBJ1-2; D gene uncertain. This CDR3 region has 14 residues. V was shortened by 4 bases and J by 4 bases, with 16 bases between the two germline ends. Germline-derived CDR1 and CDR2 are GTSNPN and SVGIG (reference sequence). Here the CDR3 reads CAWTYLARGYGYTF. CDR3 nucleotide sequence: TGTGCCTGGACGTACCTGGCCCGGGGCTATGGCTACACCTTC.

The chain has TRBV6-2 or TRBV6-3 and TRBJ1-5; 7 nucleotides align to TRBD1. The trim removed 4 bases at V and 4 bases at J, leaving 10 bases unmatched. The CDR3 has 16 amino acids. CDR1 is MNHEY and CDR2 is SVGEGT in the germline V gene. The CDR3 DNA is TGTGCCAGCAGTTCTCGCGCAGGGGGAGAAAATCAGCCCCAGCATTTT. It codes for CASSSRAGGENQPQHF.

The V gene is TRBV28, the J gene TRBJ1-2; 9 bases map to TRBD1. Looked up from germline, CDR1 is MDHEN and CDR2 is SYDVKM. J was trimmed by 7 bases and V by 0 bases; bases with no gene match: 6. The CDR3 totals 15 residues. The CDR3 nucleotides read TGTGCCAGCAGTTTATGGGTACAGGGGGCAAGTGGCTACACCTTC. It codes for CASSLWVQGASGYTF.

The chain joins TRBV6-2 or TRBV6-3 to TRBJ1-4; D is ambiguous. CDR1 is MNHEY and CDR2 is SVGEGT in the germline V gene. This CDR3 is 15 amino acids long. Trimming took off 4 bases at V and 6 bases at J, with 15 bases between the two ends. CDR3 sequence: CASSLTSPSYEKLFF. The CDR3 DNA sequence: TGTGCCAGCAGTTTGACATCGCCCAGCTATGAAAAACTGTTTTTT.

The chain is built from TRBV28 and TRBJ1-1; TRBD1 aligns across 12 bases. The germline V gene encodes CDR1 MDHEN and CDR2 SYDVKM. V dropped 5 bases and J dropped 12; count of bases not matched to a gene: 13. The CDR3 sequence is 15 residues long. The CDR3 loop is CASSIPGQGAFVPFF. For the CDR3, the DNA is TGTGCCAGCAGTATACCGGGACAGGGGGCCTTTGTGCCTTTCTTT.

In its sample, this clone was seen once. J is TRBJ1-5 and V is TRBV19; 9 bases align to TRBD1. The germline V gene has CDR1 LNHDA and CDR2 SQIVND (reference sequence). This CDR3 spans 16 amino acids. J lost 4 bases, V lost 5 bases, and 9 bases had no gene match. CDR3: CASSAGTGRENQPQHF. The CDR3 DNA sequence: TGTGCCAGTAGTGCCGGGACAGGGAGGGAAAATCAGCCCCAGCATTTT.

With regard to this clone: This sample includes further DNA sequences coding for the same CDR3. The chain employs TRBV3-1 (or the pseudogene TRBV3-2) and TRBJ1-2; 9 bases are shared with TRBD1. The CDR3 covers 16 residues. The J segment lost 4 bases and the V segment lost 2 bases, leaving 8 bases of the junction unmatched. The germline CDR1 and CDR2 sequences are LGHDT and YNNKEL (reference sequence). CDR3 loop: CASSQTGTGRGYGYTF. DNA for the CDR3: TGTGCCAGCAGCCAAACCGGGACAGGGAGGGGCTATGGCTACACCTTC.